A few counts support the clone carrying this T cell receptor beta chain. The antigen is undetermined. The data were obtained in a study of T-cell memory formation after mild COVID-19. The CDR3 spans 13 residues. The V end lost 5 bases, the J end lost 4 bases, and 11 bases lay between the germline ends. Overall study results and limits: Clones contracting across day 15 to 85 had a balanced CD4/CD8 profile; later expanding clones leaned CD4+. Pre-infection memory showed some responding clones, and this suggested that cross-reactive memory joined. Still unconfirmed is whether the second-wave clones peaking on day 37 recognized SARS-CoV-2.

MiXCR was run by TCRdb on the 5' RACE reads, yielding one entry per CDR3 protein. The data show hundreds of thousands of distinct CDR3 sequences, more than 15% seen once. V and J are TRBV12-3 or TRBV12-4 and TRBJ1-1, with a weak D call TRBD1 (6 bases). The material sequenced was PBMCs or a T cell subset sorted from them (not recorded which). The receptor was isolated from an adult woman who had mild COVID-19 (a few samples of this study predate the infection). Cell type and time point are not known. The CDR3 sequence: CASSARGSTEAFF. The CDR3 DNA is TGTGCCAGCAGTGCCAGGGGATCCACTGAAGCTTTCTTT.